This T cell receptor (beta chain) was sequenced for a study of regulatory T cells in long-lasting Graves disease. General study findings and limits: Favored usage of TRBV28, TRBJ1-2 and TRBJ2-5 was recorded in persistent disease. A greater number of public clonotypes (fewer than 3,000) was shared by persistent patients than by new patients (around 1,000).

Sequencing libraries for TCR beta were prepared with iRepertoire HTBI primers and Arm-PCR of CDR3 regions. MiXCR, applied by TCRdb to the multiplex PCR reads, yields one record per CDR3 protein. This sample yields fewer than 650,000 distinct CDR3 sequences, of which about 16% are seen a single time; about 11% belongs to the top ten. A remark on this clonotype: Its antigen remains unidentified.

As to time point: newly diagnosed GD, antithyroid drugs for less than 3 months. PBMC RNA was the source of the TCR library. Germline CDR1 and CDR2: DFQATT and SNEGSKA (reference sequence). V was shortened by 0 bases and J by 4 bases, with 12 bases between the two germline ends. CDR3 length: 14 residues. These data are also associated with another study on T cells in Graves' hyperthyroidism and ophthalmopathy. That paper notes: Exclusion of patients followed from uncontrolled infection, other autoimmune disease, pregnancy or lactation. Ophthalmopathy, which appeared later, was predicted by the model a median roughly 6.6 months before onset.

The rearrangement joins TRBV20-1 to TRBJ1-2; possibly TRBD1 for D (5 bases). Sequences were derived from peripheral blood mononuclear cells (PBMCs), sampled at new diagnosis, from a patient treated with antithyroid drugs. The clonotype comes from a man aged 18 to 30 with Graves disease. CDR3 coding DNA: TGCAGTGCTAGAGATCGTCGGGGGAGCTATGGCTACACCTTC. It yields the protein CSARDRRGSYGYTF.